Described below is a single T cell receptor (beta chain) sequence and its context. This clone's antigen is unknown. No base quality information exists; no much larger clone differs at one position. This record belongs to a study of shared T cell receptors in the human thymus listed by TCRdb under 2021. Study-wide context: The study examined how the human thymus generates shared, self-reactive T-cell receptor alpha chains.

Library preparation employed the immunoSEQ multiplex PCR assay. Drawn from immuneACCESS, this table holds only the in-frame rearrangements with V and J called that TCRdb kept. Clones are partly lost; checked studies trace under half to an unresolved V gene and leave the rest unexplained. The sample table lists about 660,000 clones, approximately 88% of them with a count of one. The ten largest account for 0.0095% to 0.012% of the sample. These same records also appear under a second study, on human thymus T cells. According to the second study: The donors were immunologically healthy infants in Finland who had open corrective cardiac surgery for congenital heart defects. Thymus tissue was obtained as surgical resects removed during corrective cardiac surgery. Both the thymic and the peripheral blood repertoires appeared to show biased V and J gene segment usage. The related research found that thymic TCR repertoires overlapped highly between unrelated individuals. TCR alpha and beta repertoires from roughly eight infant thymus samples and four related peripheral blood samples were characterized in the study. The cohort included about 6 male and two female infants, with donor ages spanning 7 to 244 days. Thymocytes were released mechanically from tissue and stored at -70 °C as pellets of roughly 9-32 million cells. A QIAsymphony instrument was used to extract genomic DNA from the frozen cell pellets. TCRB and TCRAD loci were amplified from a standardized quantity of quality-controlled genomic DNA using the immunoSEQ multiplex PCR assay. The amplicons covered the V(D)J region and were long enough to include the CDR3 and to identify the V and J genes. Amplicon sequencing was performed on an Illumina platform through the commercial immunoSEQ service. Primer bias and sequencing errors were corrected as previously described, and TCRAD and TCRB definitions were based on the IMGT database. Analysis of the repertoires was done with immunoSEQ Analyzer 3.0 and VDJTools and included basic statistics, V/J segment usage, diversity estimates, rarefaction and pairwise overlap. Chao1, ChaoE, Efron-Thisted, Shannon and inverse Simpson indices were used to estimate diversity, which was also estimated on datasets down-sampled to the smallest sample. For repertoire overlap, CDR3 nucleotide sequence, V gene and J gene had to match strictly, and clustering was done by Jaccard-based multidimensional scaling. On average, roughly 850,000 unique TCRB clonotypes were obtained from thymus samples, compared with 75,000 to 90,000 from blood samples.

The sample comprised thymocytes. This clonotype was obtained from a boy younger than two with a congenital heart defect. Donor details come from another sample of the same person, matched by shared clones.

The nucleotides read TGCAGCGTTGAAGAGACTAAGGCCAGGGGGCGCCTCCTCTCTGGGGCCAACGTCCTGACTTTC. It codes for CSVEETKARGRLLSGANVLTF. Here the chain combines TRBV29-1 and TRBJ2-6; 8 bases in the junction line up with TRBD1. V has 0 bases trimmed and J has 0 bases trimmed; junction bases matching no gene number 16. According to the germline V gene, CDR1 reads SQVTM and CDR2 reads ANQGSEA. Reading from cysteine to phenylalanine, the CDR3 counts 21 amino acids. Only the CDR3 DNA is retained, 63 bases long and in frame from the first base.